This T cell receptor (beta chain) was sequenced during a study of blood T cell repertoires in COVID-19. As for the study in general: In each case, the material was cDNA or gDNA derived from T cells, B-cell-depleted T cells, or PBMCs.

Assay used: immunoSEQ multiplex PCR; TCRdb lists only in-frame clones, some missing. Here the sample spans about 260,000 clones, approximately 85% being singletons. The germline V and J ends were trimmed by 3 bases and 2 bases, with 4 bases remaining between them. This CDR3 spans 11 amino acids. In germline, CDR1 is GTSNPN, CDR2 SVGIG (reference sequence). This sequence was found in a woman aged 45 to 65 who had recovered from COVID-19. This chain joins TRBV30 and TRBJ1-2, with D uncertain. Sequenced material: PBMCs or T cells enriched from blood (not recorded which). CDR3 region: CAWSQNYGYTF. Here the CDR3 DNA reads TGTGCCTGGAGCCAGAACTATGGCTACACCTTC.